This TCR beta chain emerged from a study of regulatory T cells in long-lasting Graves disease. Arm-PCR of CDR3 regions and iRepertoire HTBI primers were the basis on which TCR beta libraries were built. Via MiXCR, TCRdb re-called the multiplex PCR reads, giving one row per CDR3 protein. The table has hundreds of thousands of distinct CDR3 sequences, about 16% seen once; the top ten hold just under 25%. Time point: newly diagnosed GD, antithyroid drugs for less than 3 months. The TCR library was made from RNA extracted from PBMCs. V gave up 11 bases and J gave up 0 bases; unmatched junction bases: 3. Germline V gene data show CDR1 as ENHRY and CDR2 as SYGVKD. The CDR3 sequence is 15 residues long. This clonotype was observed many times. These same records also appear under a second study, on T cells in Graves' hyperthyroidism and ophthalmopathy.

This sequence joins TRBV10-3 and TRBJ2-3; 15 nucleotides align to TRBD2. The sequence derives from a woman aged 35-65 years with Graves disease. Source: peripheral blood mononuclear cells (PBMCs), taken at new diagnosis, from a patient treated with antithyroid drugs. The CDR3, as DNA: TGTGCCGCAGGGACTAGCGGGAGGAGCACAGATACGCAGTATTTT. Residues: CAAGTSGRSTDTQYF.